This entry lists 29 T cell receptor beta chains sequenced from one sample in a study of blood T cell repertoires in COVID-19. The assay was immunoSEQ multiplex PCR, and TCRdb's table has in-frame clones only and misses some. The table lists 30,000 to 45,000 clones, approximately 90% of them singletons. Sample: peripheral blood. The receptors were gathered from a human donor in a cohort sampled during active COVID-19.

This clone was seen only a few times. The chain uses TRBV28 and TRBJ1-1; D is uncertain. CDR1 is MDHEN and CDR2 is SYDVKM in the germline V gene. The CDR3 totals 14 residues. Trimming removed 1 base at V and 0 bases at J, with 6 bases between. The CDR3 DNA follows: TGTGCCAGCAGTTTATATGGGCTGAACACTGAAGCTTTCTTT. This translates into CASSLYGLNTEAFF.

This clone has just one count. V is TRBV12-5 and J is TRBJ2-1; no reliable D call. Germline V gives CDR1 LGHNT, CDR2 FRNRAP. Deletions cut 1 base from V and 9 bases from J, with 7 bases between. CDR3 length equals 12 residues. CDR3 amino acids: CASGLGSTEQFF. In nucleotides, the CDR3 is TGTGCTAGTGGTTTGGGGAGCACTGAGCAGTTCTTC.

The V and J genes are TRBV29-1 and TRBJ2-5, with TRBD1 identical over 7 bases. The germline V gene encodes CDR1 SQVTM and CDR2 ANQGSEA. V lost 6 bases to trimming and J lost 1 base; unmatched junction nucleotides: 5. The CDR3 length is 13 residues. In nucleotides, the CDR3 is TGCAGCGTCAATAACAGGGGCCAAGAGACCCAGTACTTC. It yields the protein CSVNNRGQETQYF.

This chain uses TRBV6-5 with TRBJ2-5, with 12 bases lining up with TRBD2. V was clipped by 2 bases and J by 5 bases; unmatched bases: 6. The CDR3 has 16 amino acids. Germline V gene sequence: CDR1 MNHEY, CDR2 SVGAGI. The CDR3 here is CASSYGLAGGDETQYF. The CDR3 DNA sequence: TGTGCCAGCAGTTACGGGCTAGCGGGAGGGGATGAGACCCAGTACTTC.

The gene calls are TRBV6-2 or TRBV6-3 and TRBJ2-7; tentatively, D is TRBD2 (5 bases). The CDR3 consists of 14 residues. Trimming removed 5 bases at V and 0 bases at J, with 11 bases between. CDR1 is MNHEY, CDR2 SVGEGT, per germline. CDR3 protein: CASSLRRSSYEQYF. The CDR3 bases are TGTGCCAGCAGTCTGCGGAGGAGCTCCTACGAGCAGTACTTC.

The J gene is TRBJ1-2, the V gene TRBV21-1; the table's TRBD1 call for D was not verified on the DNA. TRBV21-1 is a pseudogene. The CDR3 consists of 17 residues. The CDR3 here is CASTAPCKGTGPYGYTF. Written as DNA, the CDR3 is TGTGCCAGCACCGCCCCCTGTAAAGGGACAGGGCCCTATGGCTACACCTTC.

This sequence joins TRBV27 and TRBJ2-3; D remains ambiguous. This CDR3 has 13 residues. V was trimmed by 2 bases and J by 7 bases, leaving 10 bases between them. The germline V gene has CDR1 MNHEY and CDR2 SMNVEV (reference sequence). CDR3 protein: CASSLRYANTQYF. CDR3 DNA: TGTGCCAGCAGTTTACGGTACGCAAATACGCAGTATTTT.

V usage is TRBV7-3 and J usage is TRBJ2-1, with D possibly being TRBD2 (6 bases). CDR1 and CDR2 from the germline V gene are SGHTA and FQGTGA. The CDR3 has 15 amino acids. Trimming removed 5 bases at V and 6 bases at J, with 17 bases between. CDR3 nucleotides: TGTGCCAGCAGCCCGGGACTCAGGAGTTTCAATGAGCAGTTCTTC. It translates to CASSPGLRSFNEQFF.

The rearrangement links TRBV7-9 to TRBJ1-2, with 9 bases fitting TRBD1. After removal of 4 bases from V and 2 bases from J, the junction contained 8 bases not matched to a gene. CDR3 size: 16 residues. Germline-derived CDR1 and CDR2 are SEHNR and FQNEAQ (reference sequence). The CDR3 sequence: CASSSLSGTGNYGYTF. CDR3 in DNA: TGTGCCAGCAGCTCACTTTCCGGGACAGGGAACTATGGCTACACCTTC.

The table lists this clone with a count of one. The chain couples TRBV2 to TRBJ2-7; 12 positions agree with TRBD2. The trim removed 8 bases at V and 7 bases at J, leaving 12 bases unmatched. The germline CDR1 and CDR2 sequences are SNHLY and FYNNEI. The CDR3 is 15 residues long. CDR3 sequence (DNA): TGTGCCAGCGCTCTAGCGGGAGGGCCCCTGGGGGAGCAGTACTTC. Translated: CASALAGGPLGEQYF.

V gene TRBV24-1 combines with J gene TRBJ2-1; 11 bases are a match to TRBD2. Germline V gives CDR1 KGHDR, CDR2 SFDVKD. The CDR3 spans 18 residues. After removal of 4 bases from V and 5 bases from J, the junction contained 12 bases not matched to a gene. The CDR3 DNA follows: TGTGCCACCAGTGACCCTGTAGCGGGAGGGCTCGGCAACAATGAGCAGTTCTTC. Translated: CATSDPVAGGLGNNEQFF.

CDR3 DNA sequence: TGTGCCAGCAGCGTACAGGGGAACACTGAAGCTTTCTTT. It is translated as CASSVQGNTEAFF. V gene TRBV9 combines with J gene TRBJ1-1, with D tentatively TRBD1 (5 bases). Germline CDR1 is SGDLS and CDR2 is YYNGEE. CDR3 length equals 13 residues. The V end lost 1 base, the J end lost 1 base, and 5 bases lay between the germline ends. The whole variable domain, filled in from reference TRBV9 and TRBJ1-1, reads DSGVTQTPKHLITATGQRVTLRCSPRSGDLSVYWYQQSLDQGLQFLIQYYNGEERAKGNILERFSAQQFPDLHSELNLSSLELGDSALYFCASSVQGNTEAFFGQGTRLTVV.

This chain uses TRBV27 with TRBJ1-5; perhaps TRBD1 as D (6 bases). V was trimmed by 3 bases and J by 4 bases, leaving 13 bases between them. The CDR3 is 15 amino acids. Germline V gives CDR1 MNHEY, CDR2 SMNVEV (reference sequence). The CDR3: CASSLTQGSNQPQHF. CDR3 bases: TGTGCCAGCAGTTTGACACAGGGTTCGAATCAGCCCCAGCATTTT.

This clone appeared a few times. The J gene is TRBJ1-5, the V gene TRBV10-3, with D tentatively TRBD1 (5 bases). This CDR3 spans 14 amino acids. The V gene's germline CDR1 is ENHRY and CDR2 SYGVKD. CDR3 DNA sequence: TGTGCTACCGCAGGGCGAAGGGACAATCAGCCCCAGCATTTT. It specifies CATAGRRDNQPQHF.

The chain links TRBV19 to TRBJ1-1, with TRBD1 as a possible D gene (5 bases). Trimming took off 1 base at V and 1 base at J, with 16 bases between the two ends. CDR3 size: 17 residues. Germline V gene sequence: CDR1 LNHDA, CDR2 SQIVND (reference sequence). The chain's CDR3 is CASSIGARGTKNTEAFF. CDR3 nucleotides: TGTGCCAGTAGTATAGGGGCCCGGGGGACGAAGAACACTGAAGCTTTCTTT.

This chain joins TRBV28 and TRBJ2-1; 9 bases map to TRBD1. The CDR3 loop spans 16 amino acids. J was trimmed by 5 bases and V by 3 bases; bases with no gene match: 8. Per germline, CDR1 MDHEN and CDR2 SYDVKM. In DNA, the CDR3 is TGTGCCAGCAGTTTGGCGGGACAGGGTCCAAACAATGAGCAGTTCTTC. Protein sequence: CASSLAGQGPNNEQFF.

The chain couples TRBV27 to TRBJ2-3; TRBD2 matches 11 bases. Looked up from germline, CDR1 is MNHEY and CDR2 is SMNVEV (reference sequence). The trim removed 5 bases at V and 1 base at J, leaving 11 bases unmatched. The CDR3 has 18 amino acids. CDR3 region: CASSPLAGGRSRTDTQYF. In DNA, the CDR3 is TGTGCCAGCAGTCCCCTAGCGGGAGGCCGATCTCGCACAGATACGCAGTATTTT.

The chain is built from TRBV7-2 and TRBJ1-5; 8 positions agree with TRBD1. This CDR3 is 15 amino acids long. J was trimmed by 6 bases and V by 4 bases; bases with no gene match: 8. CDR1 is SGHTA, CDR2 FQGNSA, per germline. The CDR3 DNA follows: TGTGCCAGCAGCTGGAAAGGACAGGGCCCTCAGCCCCAGCATTTT. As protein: CASSWKGQGPQPQHF.

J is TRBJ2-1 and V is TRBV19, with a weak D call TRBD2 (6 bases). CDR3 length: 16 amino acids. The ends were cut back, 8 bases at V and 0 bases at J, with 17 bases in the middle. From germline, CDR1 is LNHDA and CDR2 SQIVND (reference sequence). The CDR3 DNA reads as TGTGCCAGTCGGGGGAGCGCTGGGAGCTCCTACAATGAGCAGTTCTTC. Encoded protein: CASRGSAGSSYNEQFF.

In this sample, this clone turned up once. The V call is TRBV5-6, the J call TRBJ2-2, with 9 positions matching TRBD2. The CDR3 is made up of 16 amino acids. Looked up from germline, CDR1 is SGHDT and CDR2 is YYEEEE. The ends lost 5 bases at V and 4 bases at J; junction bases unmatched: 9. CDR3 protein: CASSQASGVRTGELFF. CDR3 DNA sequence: TGTGCCAGCAGTCAAGCTAGCGGGGTACGCACCGGGGAGCTGTTTTTT.

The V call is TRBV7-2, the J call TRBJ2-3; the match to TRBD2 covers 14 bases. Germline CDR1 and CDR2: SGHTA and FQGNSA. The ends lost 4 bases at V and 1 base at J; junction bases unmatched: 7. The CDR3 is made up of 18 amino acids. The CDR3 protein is CASSSPGLAGVGTDTQYF. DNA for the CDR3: TGTGCCAGCAGCTCCCCGGGACTAGCGGGAGTAGGCACAGATACGCAGTATTTT.

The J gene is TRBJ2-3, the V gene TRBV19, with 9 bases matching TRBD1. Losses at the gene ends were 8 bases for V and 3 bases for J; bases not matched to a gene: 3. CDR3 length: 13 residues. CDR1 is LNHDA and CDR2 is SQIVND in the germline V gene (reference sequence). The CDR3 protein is CASGTGWTDTQYF. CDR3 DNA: TGTGCCAGTGGGACAGGGTGGACAGATACGCAGTATTTT.

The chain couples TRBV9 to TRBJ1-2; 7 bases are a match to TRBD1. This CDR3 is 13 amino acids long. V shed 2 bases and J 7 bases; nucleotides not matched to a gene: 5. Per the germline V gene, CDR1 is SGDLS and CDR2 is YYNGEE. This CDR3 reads CASSVGDRGGYTF. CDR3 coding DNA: TGTGCCAGCAGCGTGGGGGACAGAGGTGGCTACACCTTC. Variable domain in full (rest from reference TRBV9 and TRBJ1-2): DSGVTQTPKHLITATGQRVTLRCSPRSGDLSVYWYQQSLDQGLQFLIQYYNGEERAKGNILERFSAQQFPDLHSELNLSSLELGDSALYFCASSVGDRGGYTFGSGTRLTVV.

CDR3 nucleotide sequence: TGTGCCAGCAGTCCGAACAGGGGTAACACCGGGGAGCTGTTTTTT. Residues: CASSPNRGNTGELFF. The gene calls are TRBV11-3 and TRBJ2-2; the match to TRBD1 covers 7 bases. This CDR3 is built from 15 residues. Germline V gene data show CDR1 as SGHNT and CDR2 as YENEEA. Germline trimming cut 6 bases from V and 2 bases from J; bases unmatched to any gene: 6.

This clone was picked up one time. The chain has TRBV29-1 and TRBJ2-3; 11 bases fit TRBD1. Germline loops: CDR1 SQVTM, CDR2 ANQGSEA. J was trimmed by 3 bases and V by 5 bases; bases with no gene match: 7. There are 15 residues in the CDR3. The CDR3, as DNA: TGCAGCGTTATGGACAGGGGGCTAGGTACAGATACGCAGTATTTT. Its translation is CSVMDRGLGTDTQYF.

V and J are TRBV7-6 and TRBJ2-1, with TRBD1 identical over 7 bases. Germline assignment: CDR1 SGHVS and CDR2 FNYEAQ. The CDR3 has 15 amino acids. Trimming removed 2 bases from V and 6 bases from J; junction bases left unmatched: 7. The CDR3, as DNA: TGTGCCAGCAGCTTAAGGGCGGCAGGGGGCAATGAGCAGTTCTTC. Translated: CASSLRAAGGNEQFF.

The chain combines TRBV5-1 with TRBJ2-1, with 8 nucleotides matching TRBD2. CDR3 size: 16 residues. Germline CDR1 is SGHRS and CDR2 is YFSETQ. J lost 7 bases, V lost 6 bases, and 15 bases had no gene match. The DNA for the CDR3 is TGCGCCAGCACCCCGGGGGGGCGGGGTTCGAGGAATGAGCAGTTCTTC. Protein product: CASTPGGRGSRNEQFF.

The CDR3 DNA reads as TGTGCCAGCAGCATACAGGGGTTCGCCTACAATGAGCAGTTCTTC. Protein product: CASSIQGFAYNEQFF. This chain links TRBV5-6 with TRBJ2-1; TRBD1 aligns across 7 bases. The CDR3 covers 15 residues. Germline V gene sequence: CDR1 SGHDT, CDR2 YYEEEE. With 4 bases clipped from V and 2 bases from J, the junction kept 6 bases outside the gene matches.

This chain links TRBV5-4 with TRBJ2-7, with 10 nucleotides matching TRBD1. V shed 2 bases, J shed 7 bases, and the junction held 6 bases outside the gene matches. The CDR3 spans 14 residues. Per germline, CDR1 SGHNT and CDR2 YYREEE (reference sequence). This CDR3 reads CASSFRTGGNEQYF. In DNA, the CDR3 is TGTGCCAGCAGCTTTCGGACAGGGGGGAATGAGCAGTACTTC.